Here is one T cell receptor (beta chain) with its context. These data come from a study of blood T cell repertoires in COVID-19. At the level of the study: Sites in the United States, Italy and Spain provided acute and convalescent COVID-19 samples. T cells, B-cell-depleted T cells, or PBMCs provided the cDNA or gDNA that served as material.

In the original workflow: Estimation of nucleated cell counts was performed using reference gene primer amplification. Produced via immunoSEQ multiplex PCR; TCRdb's table is partial and in-frame only. Clone size and V and J calls were adopted from that table, with D and trimming inferred from the DNA. The table lists roughly 110,000 clones, approximately 80% of them singletons, with 11% to 15% in the top ten. The length of the CDR3 is 13 residues. Trimming took off 2 bases at V and 3 bases at J, with 6 bases between the two ends. Germline CDR1 and CDR2: MGHDK and SYGVNS. The chain recombines TRBV25-1 with TRBJ2-3; possibly TRBD1 for D (5 bases). The TCR originated in an older woman with acute or convalescent COVID-19. Sample: peripheral blood. CDR3 bases: TGTGCCAGCAGTGAACAGGGTACAGATACGCAGTATTTT. This translates into CASSEQGTDTQYF.